Shown below are 9 T cell receptor beta chains from a single sample sequenced in a study of PD-1 blockade in mismatch repair-deficient tumors. Profiled with immunoSEQ multiplex PCR; TCRdb holds only in-frame clones, not every one. The table has more than 50,000 clones, 70% to 90% seen once. Here the sequenced sample was peripheral blood, taken 52 weeks after starting pembrolizumab. All receptors come from an adult with mismatch repair-deficient cancer.

This chain uses TRBV29-1 with TRBJ2-7; 9 bases map to TRBD1. The V and J ends lost 3 bases and 4 bases, in that order; junction bases with no gene match: 4. The CDR3 sequence is 13 residues long. CDR1 and CDR2 from the germline V gene are SQVTM and ANQGSEA. This CDR3 reads CSVETGGPYEQYF. DNA of the CDR3: TGCAGCGTTGAGACAGGGGGGCCGTACGAGCAGTACTTC.

The chain carries TRBV11-2 and TRBJ2-3, with D uncertain. Trimming removed 2 bases from V and 4 bases from J, with 7 bases in between. This CDR3 has 13 amino acids. Germline V gene sequence: CDR1 SGHAT, CDR2 FQNNGV. CDR3 protein: CASSLWNPDTQYF. CDR3 bases: TGTGCCAGCAGCTTATGGAATCCAGATACGCAGTATTTT.

The chain couples TRBV11-3 to TRBJ2-1, with 11 nucleotides matching TRBD2. The germline V gene has CDR1 SGHNT and CDR2 YENEEA. The V gene end was trimmed by 1 base and the J gene end by 2 bases; junction bases not matched to a gene: 1. This CDR3 region has 16 residues. The CDR3 bases are TGTGCCAGCAGCTTAGTAGCGGGAGGGACCTACAATGAGCAGTTCTTC. Translating gives CASSLVAGGTYNEQFF.

The chain is built from TRBV7-9 and TRBJ1-4, with D tentatively TRBD1 (6 bases). The CDR3 runs to 14 residues. The V end was cut by 1 base, the J end by 7 bases, with 10 bases between. Germline V lookup: CDR1 SEHNR, CDR2 FQNEAQ (reference sequence). DNA of the CDR3: TGTGCCAGCAGCTTAGTCAGGGGAGGTGAAAAACTGTTTTTT. The encoded protein is CASSLVRGGEKLFF.

This clone was observed a few times. The chain has TRBV19 and TRBJ2-1; D call uncertain. This CDR3 has 11 amino acids. Germline V lookup: CDR1 LNHDA, CDR2 SQIVND (reference sequence). V was cut by 5 bases and J by 9 bases, with 8 bases left in between. CDR3 bases: TGTGCCAGTAGTTTTACCGGTGAGCAGTTCTTC. Translating gives CASSFTGEQFF.

This clone was counted once. The chain is built from TRBV30 and TRBJ1-4; D may be TRBD1 (6 bases). The CDR3 contains 14 residues. The germline gives CDR1 GTSNPN, CDR2 SVGIG (reference sequence). Trimming removed 4 bases from V and 4 bases from J, with 13 bases in between. The CDR3 sequence is CAWMRGGGNEKLFF. The DNA for the CDR3 is TGTGCCTGGATGAGGGGGGGAGGTAATGAAAAACTGTTTTTT.

The gene calls are TRBV11-2 and TRBJ2-1; 9 bases map to TRBD2. V lost 3 bases and J lost 5; bases outside the gene matches: 5. Germline assignment: CDR1 SGHAT and CDR2 FQNNGV. The CDR3 consists of 15 residues. The CDR3 bases are TGTGCCAGCAGCTTGGGTAGCGGGAGAGACAATGAGCAGTTCTTC. Its protein product is CASSLGSGRDNEQFF.

The chain is built from TRBV7-8 and TRBJ1-6; D gene uncertain. The germline V and J ends were trimmed by 1 base and 6 bases, with 7 bases remaining between them. CDR1 and CDR2 from the germline V gene are SGHVS and FQNEAQ. CDR3 length: 14 amino acids. The CDR3 DNA sequence: TGTGCCAGCAGCTTAGAGGAGGTTAATTCACCCCTCCACTTT. Residues: CASSLEEVNSPLHF.

This rearrangement joins TRBV11-2 to TRBJ2-1; unclear D gene. Trimming removed 5 bases at V and 6 bases at J, with 5 bases between. The CDR3 has 11 amino acids. CDR1 is SGHAT, CDR2 FQNNGV, per germline. CDR3 residues: CASSPANEQFF. The CDR3 DNA reads as TGTGCCAGCAGCCCCGCCAATGAGCAGTTCTTC.